This T cell receptor beta chain was captured by sequencing in a study of T cell responses to AZD1222 COVID-19 vaccine. Whole-study results and caveats: Donors were mostly white British, more females; clonal diversity possibly underestimated.

This clone occurred once. Its specificity is unknown. Only in-frame clones appear in the TCRdb table, and some are missing; sequencing was by immunoSEQ multiplex PCR. The data hold around 100,000 clones, with about 82% observed a single time. Trimming cost V 1 base and J 5 bases; bases outside gene matches: 4. This CDR3 contains 14 residues. Germline loops: CDR1 LGHNA, CDR2 YSLEER. This TCR was recovered from an adult in good health. The chain uses TRBV4-3 and TRBJ2-5, with 7 bases lining up with TRBD1. The source material was peripheral blood, sampled on day 0 of AZD1222 vaccination. The CDR3: CASSQGQGGETQYF. The CDR3 coding sequence is TGCGCCAGCAGCCAAGGACAGGGTGGTGAGACCCAGTACTTC.